This T cell receptor (beta chain) is from a study of human thymus T cells. Study-wide findings and caveats: There were highly overlapping thymic repertoires among unrelated individuals, as related research reported. There appeared to be biased usage of V and J genes in thymic and blood repertoires.

The assay was immunoSEQ multiplex PCR, and TCRdb's table has in-frame clones only and misses some. This table has roughly 130,000 clones, over 85% appearing once. For this clone: Its antigen is still unknown.

There are 18 residues in the CDR3. The germline CDR1 and CDR2 sequences are GTSNPN and SVGIG (reference sequence). Trimming took off 0 bases at V and 5 bases at J, with 23 bases between the two ends. Thymic material originated from resections removed in the course of corrective heart surgery. Infants served as donors; they were healthy and Finnish and were having corrective surgery for congenital heart defects. The V call is TRBV30, the J call TRBJ1-5; D is possibly TRBD1 (6 bases). Sequences were obtained from thymus tissue. This sequence was found in a boy under three years old with a congenital heart defect but otherwise immunologically healthy. In nucleotides, the CDR3 is TGTGCCTGGAGTGTACGGGACAAGAGACCCGAAGACGATCAGCCCCAGCATTTT. This encodes CAWSVRDKRPEDDQPQHF.